This passage covers 23 T cell receptor beta chains from one sample sequenced in a study of T cells in Graves' hyperthyroidism and ophthalmopathy. RNA transcripts were the template for amplifying TCR beta CDR3 regions. TCR CDR3 underwent first-round RT-PCR with the HTBI primer set. TCRdb independently ran MiXCR on the multiplex PCR reads; one entry per CDR3 protein. In the table there are some 250,000 distinct CDR3 sequences, 13% to 15% of which are singletons. Sequencing was carried out using blood. Source of these receptors: a woman in her forties or fifties with Graves' hyperthyroidism that later progressed to Graves' ophthalmopathy.

At least ten counts were recorded for this clonotype. CDR3 DNA sequence: TGCGCCAGCAGCTTGGATGGGGGGCAGCAGTACTTC. It encodes CASSLDGGQQYF. The chain recombines TRBV5-1 with TRBJ2-7; D is tentatively TRBD1 or TRBD2 (6 bases each). The germline gives CDR1 SGHRS, CDR2 YFSETQ. V lost 0 bases, J lost 8 bases, and 9 bases lay in between. This CDR3 is 12 amino acids long.

This clonotype came up many times. The chain couples TRBV4-1 to TRBJ2-7; D is undetermined. The V and J ends lost 2 bases and 2 bases respectively, with 10 bases between them. This CDR3 region has 14 residues. The germline V gene encodes CDR1 MGHRA and CDR2 YSYEKL. The CDR3 here is CASSQSASAYEQYF. The CDR3 coding sequence is TGCGCCAGCAGCCAATCGGCCTCCGCCTACGAGCAGTACTTC.

This clonotype was recorded at least ten times. The chain has TRBV5-1 and TRBJ2-5; possible D gene TRBD2, 5 bases. Trimming removed 1 base from V and 2 bases from J, with 9 bases in between. Germline CDR1 SGHRS, CDR2 YFSETQ. This CDR3 contains 14 residues. CDR3 bases: TGCGCCAGCAGCTTGTTTGGGAGTCAAGAGACCCAGTACTTC. Translation: CASSLFGSQETQYF.

This clonotype was observed at least ten times. CDR3 sequence: CASSYRVTGNTEAFF. The CDR3 region has the DNA TGTGCCAGCAGCTACAGGGTTACGGGGAACACTGAAGCTTTCTTT. The chain carries TRBV3-1 and TRBJ1-1, with D possibly being TRBD1 (6 bases). In germline, CDR1 is LGHDT, CDR2 YNNKEL (reference sequence). The CDR3 is made up of 15 amino acids. V lost 5 bases and J lost 1, with 14 bases in between.

This clonotype showed up many times. This chain joins TRBV28 and TRBJ2-5; 9 bases fit TRBD2. In germline, CDR1 is MDHEN, CDR2 SYDVKM. This CDR3 has 16 amino acids. The trim removed 3 bases at V and 5 bases at J, leaving 10 bases unmatched. In nucleotides, the CDR3 is TGTGCCAGCAGTTTCCTAGCGGGACCTCCGCGGGAGACCCAGTACTTC. Protein product: CASSFLAGPPRETQYF.

This clonotype was counted at least ten times. This sequence joins TRBV20-1 and TRBJ1-6; 7 positions match TRBD1. J was trimmed by 9 bases and V by 5 bases; bases with no gene match: 10. Germline CDR1 is DFQATT and CDR2 is SNEGSKA (reference sequence). The CDR3 spans 14 residues. This CDR3 is CSAPTTGFGSPLHF. The CDR3 DNA reads TGCAGTGCTCCCACGACAGGGTTTGGTTCACCCCTCCACTTT.

This clonotype was counted many times. The CDR3 reads CATKDRVDTEAFF. Here the CDR3 DNA reads TGTGCCACCAAGGACAGGGTTGACACTGAAGCTTTCTTT. The chain recombines TRBV12-3 or TRBV12-4 with TRBJ1-1, with TRBD1 matching over 8 bases. There are 13 residues in the CDR3. The V gene end was trimmed by 10 bases and the J gene end by 3 bases; junction bases not matched to a gene: 7.

The rearrangement links TRBV20-1 to TRBJ2-1; D perhaps matches TRBD2 (6 bases). This CDR3 region has 13 residues. Germline CDR1 DFQATT, CDR2 SNEGSKA (reference sequence). CDR3 sequence: CGTQRASYNEQFF. The CDR3 nucleotides read TGCGGTACTCAGCGGGCCTCCTACAATGAGCAGTTCTTC.

This clonotype was seen repeatedly, ten times or more. The rearrangement links TRBV5-8 to TRBJ1-4, with D possibly TRBD1 on 6 matching bases. The CDR3 runs 16 residues. V was clipped by 1 base and J by 0 bases, with 10 bases between them. The germline gives CDR1 SGHTS, CDR2 YDEGEE. This chain's CDR3 is CASSLYKGATNEKLFF. CDR3 in DNA: TGTGCCAGCAGCTTGTATAAGGGGGCAACTAATGAAAAACTGTTTTTT. The full variable domain, in which reference TRBV5-8 and TRBJ1-4 provide the parts outside the CDR3, is EAGVTQSPTHLIKTRGQQATLRCSPISGHTSVYWYQQALGLGLQFLLWYDEGEERNRGNFPPRFSGRQFPNYSSELNVNALELEDSALYLCASSLYKGATNEKLFFGSGTQLSVL.

This clonotype was detected ten times or more. J is TRBJ2-1 and V is TRBV12-3 or TRBV12-4; D might be TRBD1 (6 bases). The CDR3 covers 15 residues. The germline V and J ends were trimmed by 7 bases and 0 bases, with 13 bases remaining between them. The CDR3 spells CASKGDLGSYNEQFF. In DNA form, the CDR3 reads TGTGCCAGCAAGGGGGACCTAGGCTCCTACAATGAGCAGTTCTTC.

This clonotype was recorded many times. This chain uses TRBV3-1 with TRBJ2-3; D is ambiguous. The CDR3 covers 16 residues. V gave up 0 bases and J gave up 5 bases, with 15 bases separating them. The V gene's germline CDR1 is LGHDT and CDR2 YNNKEL (reference sequence). The CDR3 DNA is TGTGCCAGCAGCCAAGATAATAGCAGACGCGGAGATACGCAGTATTTT. Amino acids: CASSQDNSRRGDTQYF.

This clonotype was counted a few times. The chain has TRBV5-1 and TRBJ1-1; D remains ambiguous. Germline values: CDR1 SGHRS, CDR2 YFSETQ. The CDR3 consists of 14 residues. The V end lost 4 bases, the J end lost 2 bases, and 12 bases lay between the germline ends. CDR3 sequence: CASSPAGFNTEAFF. CDR3 in DNA: TGCGCCAGCAGCCCCGCGGGATTTAACACTGAAGCTTTCTTT.

This clonotype came up many times. This chain uses TRBV10-3 with TRBJ1-1; maybe TRBD1 (6 bases). Germline V gives CDR1 ENHRY, CDR2 SYGVKD. V lost 5 bases and J lost 2, with 12 bases in between. This CDR3 has 14 amino acids. The DNA for the CDR3 is TGTGCCATCAGTTCAGGGACATCTAACACTGAAGCTTTCTTT. Protein: CAISSGTSNTEAFF.

This clonotype was found many times. The V call is TRBV6-1, the J call TRBJ1-3, with D possibly matching TRBD1 (5 bases). The V end was cut by 2 bases, the J end by 0 bases, with 11 bases between. CDR3 size: 16 residues. The germline CDR1 and CDR2 sequences are MNHNS and SASEGT. The CDR3 sequence is CASSEFGGGSGNTIYF. In nucleotides, the CDR3 is TGTGCCAGCAGTGAATTTGGCGGGGGCTCTGGAAACACCATATATTTT.

This clonotype was recorded many times. The chain couples TRBV30 to TRBJ2-7; 10 nucleotides line up with TRBD1. V lost 4 bases and J lost 1; bases outside the gene matches: 7. The germline V gene has CDR1 GTSNPN and CDR2 SVGIG (reference sequence). This CDR3 has 15 residues. CDR3 nucleotide sequence: TGTGCCTGGATAAAGTTGGGACAGGGGTCCTACGAGCAGTACTTC. Amino acids: CAWIKLGQGSYEQYF.

This clonotype was counted many times. This chain joins TRBV6-1 and TRBJ2-5; 9 positions match TRBD2. This CDR3 has 14 amino acids. Germline values: CDR1 MNHNS, CDR2 SASEGT. Trimming removed 5 bases from V and 2 bases from J; junction bases left unmatched: 3. CDR3 nucleotides: TGTGCCAGCAGTCAGCGGGAGGCGCAAGAGACCCAGTACTTC. This encodes CASSQREAQETQYF.

This clonotype was picked up many times. The chain couples TRBV10-3 to TRBJ1-1; 8 bases fit TRBD1. The germline V gene has CDR1 ENHRY and CDR2 SYGVKD. The CDR3 extends over 16 amino acids. J lost 5 bases, V lost 3 bases, and 11 bases had no gene match. In nucleotides, the CDR3 is TGTGCCATCAGTGACCAGCCCAGGACAGGGCAGACTGAAGCTTTCTTT. It specifies CAISDQPRTGQTEAFF.

The rearrangement uses TRBV14 and TRBJ2-1; 10 nucleotides agree with TRBD2. The CDR3 is 17 residues long. Unmatched junction bases numbered 11, after V lost 2 bases and J lost 7 bases. Per germline, CDR1 SGHDN and CDR2 FVKESK. DNA of the CDR3: TGTGCCAGCAGCCAACGGGGTCTAGCGGGAGCAGGTAATGAGCAGTTCTTC. It specifies CASSQRGLAGAGNEQFF.

This clonotype was found many times. As DNA, the CDR3 is TGTGCCAGCAGCGTAGAGGCAGCTAACTATGGCTACACCTTC. Its translation is CASSVEAANYGYTF. The chain has TRBV9 and TRBJ1-2; D unclear. V was trimmed by 0 bases and J by 0 bases, leaving 6 bases between them. This CDR3 is built from 14 residues. Per the germline V gene, CDR1 is SGDLS and CDR2 is YYNGEE. The entire variable domain, with the rest obtained from reference TRBV9 and TRBJ1-2, is as follows: DSGVTQTPKHLITATGQRVTLRCSPRSGDLSVYWYQQSLDQGLQFLIQYYNGEERAKGNILERFSAQQFPDLHSELNLSSLELGDSALYFCASSVEAANYGYTFGSGTRLTVV.

This clonotype was counted ten times or more. The chain joins TRBV27 to TRBJ1-5; TRBD1 is a possible D gene (6 bases). CDR3 length equals 16 residues. V dropped 7 bases and J dropped 0 bases, with 16 bases sitting between them. Germline V lookup: CDR1 MNHEY, CDR2 SMNVEV (reference sequence). CDR3 in DNA: TGTGCCAGCAAACAAGGGAGGGGGTTTAGCAATCAGCCCCAGCATTTT. Translation gives CASKQGRGFSNQPQHF.

The chain combines TRBV7-8 with TRBJ2-1; no clear D. CDR1 is SGHVS and CDR2 is FQNEAQ in the germline V gene. V gave up 0 bases and J gave up 7 bases, with 10 bases separating them. The CDR3 spans 14 residues. This CDR3 reads CASSLAIARNEQFF. The CDR3 nucleotides read TGTGCCAGCAGCTTAGCGATCGCTAGGAATGAGCAGTTCTTC.

The V gene is TRBV19, the J gene TRBJ1-3; D remains ambiguous. The CDR3 runs to 15 residues. Germline values: CDR1 LNHDA, CDR2 SQIVND (reference sequence). V dropped 5 bases and J dropped 4 bases, with 15 bases sitting between them. This chain's CDR3 is CASSPVAPSGNTIYF. CDR3 bases: TGTGCCAGTAGTCCCGTTGCGCCATCGGGAAACACCATATATTTT.

This clonotype has only a few counts. This chain joins TRBV4-1 and TRBJ2-1, with a possible D match to TRBD2 (7 bases). Germline V gene sequence: CDR1 MGHRA, CDR2 YSYEKL. V was pared by 2 bases and J by 8 bases, with 13 bases between. This CDR3 is built from 14 residues. CDR3 in amino acids: CASSQWAGGHEQFF. The CDR3 DNA is TGCGCCAGCAGCCAATGGGCCGGGGGGCATGAGCAGTTCTTC.